These 27 T cell receptor beta chains were all obtained from the same sample, sequenced in a study of T cell responses to AZD1222 COVID-19 vaccine. The repertoire was sequenced with immunoSEQ multiplex PCR; TCRdb's copy has only in-frame clones and lacks some. Found here are 120,000 to 150,000 clones, about 89% of them singletons; the top ten hold 2.9%. The sequencing used peripheral blood, collected on day 0 of AZD1222 vaccination. These receptor sequences come from an adult in good health.

This clone was picked up a small number of times. The V gene is TRBV7-6, the J gene TRBJ2-5, with a possible D match to TRBD1 (6 bases). Trimming cost V 3 bases and J 0 bases, with 11 bases left between them. Germline CDR1 reads SGHVS; CDR2 reads FNYEAQ. CDR3 length equals 15 residues. CDR3 region: CASSFMGAYQETQYF. Written as DNA, the CDR3 is TGTGCCAGCAGCTTTATGGGGGCTTACCAAGAGACCCAGTACTTC.

This rearrangement joins TRBV12-3 or TRBV12-4 to TRBJ1-1; D unresolved. There are 13 residues in the CDR3. The V gene lost 4 bases and the J gene lost 2 bases, with 8 bases spanning the gap. CDR3 nucleotides: TGTGCCAGCAGTTATACACTAAACACTGAAGCTTTCTTT. Encoded protein: CASSYTLNTEAFF.

This chain uses TRBV5-5 with TRBJ2-7; tentatively, D is TRBD1 (5 bases). CDR1 and CDR2 from the germline V gene are SGHKS and YYEKEE (reference sequence). The V gene lost 4 bases and the J gene lost 2 bases, with 13 bases spanning the gap. The CDR3 is 14 amino acids. CDR3: CASSHSSGTYEQYF. DNA for the CDR3: TGTGCCAGCAGCCATTCGTCAGGGACCTACGAGCAGTACTTC.

V and J are TRBV5-4 and TRBJ2-7; TRBD1 is a possible D gene (6 bases). The V gene's germline CDR1 is SGHNT and CDR2 YYREEE (reference sequence). The V end was cut by 2 bases, the J end by 2 bases, with 14 bases between. This CDR3 contains 15 residues. The CDR3: CASSFFAGVTYEQYF. The CDR3 DNA sequence: TGTGCCAGCAGCTTTTTCGCAGGGGTGACCTACGAGCAGTACTTC.

This chain uses TRBV12-3 or TRBV12-4 with TRBJ1-5, with D unclear. Trimming removed 4 bases at V and 5 bases at J, with 9 bases between. This CDR3 spans 13 amino acids. In nucleotides, the CDR3 is TGTGCCAGCAGTTCAAGACTTTATCAGCCCCAGCATTTT. Translation gives CASSSRLYQPQHF.

The chain uses TRBV19 and TRBJ2-7, with 7 bases identical to TRBD1. Germline lookup yields CDR1 LNHDA and CDR2 SQIVND (reference sequence). The CDR3 spans 18 residues. V lost 1 base to trimming and J lost 4 bases; unmatched junction nucleotides: 16. CDR3 nucleotide sequence: TGTGCCAGTAGTATAGCACATACAGGGGCTTTTGCCCGATACGAGCAGTACTTC. Protein product: CASSIAHTGAFARYEQYF.

The V call is TRBV24-1, the J call TRBJ2-1; D may be TRBD1 or TRBD2 (5 bases each). Trimming pared 5 bases from V and 4 bases from J, leaving 11 bases between. This CDR3 spans 14 amino acids. In germline, CDR1 is KGHDR, CDR2 SFDVKD. CDR3 amino acids: CATSGGTVYNEQFF. CDR3 sequence (DNA): TGTGCCACCAGTGGAGGGACGGTTTACAATGAGCAGTTCTTC.

The chain carries TRBV5-1 and TRBJ2-5, with D tentatively TRBD2 (5 bases). V gave up 4 bases and J gave up 4 bases, with 14 bases separating them. Germline V gene data show CDR1 as SGHRS and CDR2 as YFSETQ. This CDR3 has 14 amino acids. The CDR3 DNA sequence: TGCGCCAGCAGCCCCACACCTCGGGGAGAGACCCAGTACTTC. Its protein is CASSPTPRGETQYF.

This rearrangement joins TRBV7-9 to TRBJ2-1; D is ambiguous. This CDR3 has 15 amino acids. Deletions cut 5 bases from V and 0 bases from J, with 11 bases between. Germline-derived CDR1 and CDR2 are SEHNR and FQNEAQ (reference sequence). CDR3 amino acids: CASSPRGSSYNEQFF. The DNA of the CDR3 is TGTGCCAGCAGCCCGCGCGGTAGCTCCTACAATGAGCAGTTCTTC.

The chain has TRBV9 and TRBJ2-4; D may be TRBD1 or TRBD2 (5 bases each). The CDR3 has 15 amino acids. The germline V and J ends were trimmed by 0 bases and 6 bases, with 13 bases remaining between them. The germline gives CDR1 SGDLS, CDR2 YYNGEE. For the CDR3, the DNA is TGTGCCAGCAGCGTAGGTGGGGGTGCGGGAAACATTCAGTACTTC. It codes for CASSVGGGAGNIQYF.

The chain is built from TRBV20-1 and TRBJ2-1; no clear D. CDR1 is DFQATT and CDR2 is SNEGSKA in the germline V gene (reference sequence). The CDR3 extends over 11 amino acids. Trimming pared 0 bases from V and 15 bases from J, leaving 12 bases between. The CDR3 DNA is TGCAGTGCTAGAGATCCGGTAGCCTGGTTCTTC. Encoded protein: CSARDPVAWFF.

The gene calls are TRBV25-1 and TRBJ2-7; TRBD1 matches 8 bases. V gave up 6 bases and J gave up 3 bases; unmatched junction bases: 4. Germline V gene data show CDR1 as MGHDK and CDR2 as SYGVNS. CDR3 length: 13 amino acids. DNA for the CDR3: TGTGCCAGCAGGGGACAGGTTGTCTACGAGCAGTACTTC. Amino acid sequence: CASRGQVVYEQYF.

V and J are TRBV14 and TRBJ2-1; D gene ambiguous. The CDR3 covers 14 residues. The V end was cut by 1 base, the J end by 8 bases, with 12 bases between. Germline CDR1 and CDR2: SGHDN and FVKESK. The DNA of the CDR3 is TGTGCCAGCAGCCAAGCGAAATTCTGGGATGAGCAGTTCTTC. Translated: CASSQAKFWDEQFF.

The J gene is TRBJ2-5, the V gene TRBV6-2 or TRBV6-3; no reliable D call. The CDR3 runs to 14 residues. The V end was cut by 6 bases, the J end by 5 bases, with 16 bases between. Germline V gene lookup returns CDR1 MNHEY and CDR2 SVGEGT. The CDR3: CASSSPFSVETQYF. CDR3 in DNA: TGTGCCAGCAGCTCTCCCTTCTCGGTTGAGACCCAGTACTTC.

V usage is TRBV28 and J usage is TRBJ1-5, with 9 bases aligning to TRBD1. From germline, CDR1 is MDHEN and CDR2 SYDVKM. The CDR3 has 15 residues. The V segment lost 4 bases and the J segment 4 bases; nucleotides outside the gene matches: 5. The CDR3 DNA follows: TGTGCCAGCAGTTCCGGGACAGGGATTAATCAGCCCCAGCATTTT. This encodes CASSSGTGINQPQHF.

This clone appeared many times. The chain combines TRBV5-1 with TRBJ1-1; the D gene is possibly TRBD1 (5 bases). Germline CDR1 reads SGHRS; CDR2 reads YFSETQ. The length of the CDR3 is 14 residues. Trimming stripped 2 bases from V and 2 bases from J, with 10 bases between. The CDR3, as DNA: TGCGCCAGCAGCTTATCGGGGGGTAACACTGAAGCTTTCTTT. Its protein is CASSLSGGNTEAFF.

J is TRBJ2-2 and V is TRBV6-5, with TRBD2 matching over 8 bases. Germline values: CDR1 MNHEY, CDR2 SVGAGI. The CDR3 has 15 residues. The J segment lost 4 bases and the V segment lost 2 bases, leaving 3 bases of the junction unmatched. DNA of the CDR3: TGTGCCAGCAGTTACGGTACTAGCGGCACCGGGGAGCTGTTTTTT. Amino acid sequence: CASSYGTSGTGELFF.

The chain recombines TRBV4-1 with TRBJ1-5; a weak D match, TRBD1 (6 bases). This CDR3 has 15 residues. Germline CDR1 is MGHRA and CDR2 is YSYEKL. Trimming removed 3 bases from V and 3 bases from J, with 12 bases in between. Here the CDR3 DNA reads TGCGCCAGCAGCCAGGGAGGGGGTACCAATCAGCCCCAGCATTTT. Translated, it gives CASSQGGGTNQPQHF.

The rearrangement uses TRBV9 and TRBJ1-1; TRBD1 aligns across 7 bases. The ends lost 4 bases at V and 0 bases at J; junction bases unmatched: 6. CDR3 length equals 15 residues. CDR1 and CDR2 from the germline V gene are SGDLS and YYNGEE. CDR3 region: CASSLGDSLNTEAFF. The CDR3 DNA reads as TGTGCCAGCAGCCTTGGGGACAGCTTGAACACTGAAGCTTTCTTT.

The chain employs TRBV4-3 and TRBJ2-7; D not resolved. The CDR3 length is 13 residues. Germline CDR1 LGHNA, CDR2 YSLEER. With 3 bases removed from V and 5 bases from J, the gap between germline ends came to 11 bases. CDR3: CASSHATENEQYF. CDR3 sequence (DNA): TGCGCCAGCAGCCACGCAACAGAAAACGAGCAGTACTTC.

V and J are TRBV5-5 and TRBJ1-3; D unresolved. The CDR3 contains 15 residues. With 0 bases removed from V and 0 bases from J, the gap between germline ends came to 7 bases. Germline values: CDR1 SGHKS, CDR2 YYEKEE (reference sequence). Written as DNA, the CDR3 is TGTGCCAGCAGCTTGGATGGTTACTCTGGAAACACCATATATTTT. As protein: CASSLDGYSGNTIYF.

V gene TRBV20-1 combines with J gene TRBJ1-2, with D unresolved. This CDR3 contains 9 residues. CDR1 and CDR2 from the germline V gene are DFQATT and SNEGSKA (reference sequence). The V end was cut by 5 bases, the J end by 10 bases, with 8 bases between. The CDR3 sequence is CSAGGSYTF. CDR3 in DNA: TGCAGTGCTGGCGGCTCCTACACCTTC.

V gene TRBV5-4 combines with J gene TRBJ1-4; D not resolved. Trimming took 0 bases from V and 2 from J, leaving 8 bases between them. CDR1 and CDR2 from the germline V gene are SGHNT and YYREEE (reference sequence). This CDR3 region has 15 residues. The CDR3 DNA reads TGTGCCAGCAGCTTGGTCCCGGGGACTAATGAAAAACTGTTTTTT. Its translation is CASSLVPGTNEKLFF.

This rearrangement joins TRBV15 to TRBJ2-2; possible D gene TRBD1, 7 bases. CDR1 and CDR2 from the germline V gene are LNHNV and YYDKDF (reference sequence). CDR3 length equals 15 residues. Trimming stripped 8 bases from V and 0 bases from J, with 13 bases between. CDR3 DNA sequence: TGTGCCACCCGGAGGGGGCACACGAACACCGGGGAGCTGTTTTTT. Amino acid sequence: CATRRGHTNTGELFF.

This sequence joins TRBV15 and TRBJ1-5; D perhaps matches TRBD1 (5 bases). With 3 bases removed from V and 4 bases from J, the gap between germline ends came to 7 bases. Germline V CDR1 and CDR2: LNHNV, YYDKDF (reference sequence). This CDR3 is 13 amino acids long. CDR3 residues: CATSSQGNQPQHF. DNA for the CDR3: TGTGCCACCAGCAGCCAGGGAAATCAGCCCCAGCATTTT.

The V and J genes are TRBV5-4 and TRBJ1-2; 8 nucleotides align to TRBD1. Trimming removed 4 bases from V and 6 bases from J; junction bases left unmatched: 5. The CDR3 is 13 amino acids. The V gene's germline CDR1 is SGHNT and CDR2 YYREEE (reference sequence). CDR3 protein: CASSQGTGDGYTF. The CDR3 nucleotides read TGTGCCAGCAGCCAGGGGACAGGCGATGGCTACACCTTC.

This clone was seen just once. The J gene is TRBJ1-2, the V gene TRBV4-3, with unresolved D. CDR3 length: 16 amino acids. With 0 bases removed from V and 4 bases from J, the gap between germline ends came to 15 bases. Germline loops: CDR1 LGHNA, CDR2 YSLEER. The CDR3 region is CASSQDWPTAFYGYTF. CDR3 nucleotide sequence: TGCGCCAGCAGCCAAGATTGGCCTACAGCCTTCTATGGCTACACCTTC.